The present entry profiles one T cell receptor beta chain with its context. CDR1 is MDHEN and CDR2 is SYDVKM in the germline V gene. This CDR3 has 19 amino acids. Trimming removed 4 bases from V and 1 base from J; junction bases left unmatched: 18. This sample is drawn from a study of shared T cell receptors in the human thymus. TCRdb's table, derived via immunoSEQ multiplex PCR, lists solely in-frame clones and lacks some. Seen here are 650,000 to 950,000 clones, 80% to 90% observed once, and the top ten hold 0.0095% to 0.013%. The same specimen was also included in a second study, on human thymus T cells. That work states: It was healthy Finnish infants having corrective surgery for congenital heart defects who were the donors. Resections were taken during corrective heart surgery, and the thymus tissue came from these. Highly overlapping thymic repertoires among unrelated individuals were reported in related research.

What was sequenced was thymocytes. The TCR sequence derives from a girl under three years old with a congenital heart defect. V is TRBV28 and J is TRBJ1-1; TRBD1 matches at 7 bases. The CDR3 spells CASSCPPIATGSANTEAFF. The CDR3 DNA reads as TGTGCCAGCAGTTGCCCGCCCATAGCGACAGGGTCGGCGAACACTGAAGCTTTCTTT.